This T cell receptor (beta chain) comes out of a study of technical replicates of blood from several donors. Germline lookup yields CDR1 SGHAT and CDR2 FQNNGV. This CDR3 contains 16 residues. Losses at the gene ends were 5 bases for V and 5 bases for J; bases not matched to a gene: 12. Assay used: immunoSEQ multiplex PCR; TCRdb lists only in-frame clones, some missing. The sample shows about 80,000 clones, approximately 94% of them seen only once. Material: T cells isolated from PBMCs. The TCR sequence derives from a human donor in good health. This chain links TRBV11-2 with TRBJ1-1; 9 nucleotides agree with TRBD1. CDR3 region: CASSPRDREVGTEAFF. DNA for the CDR3: TGTGCCAGCAGCCCCCGGGACAGGGAAGTGGGGACTGAAGCTTTCTTT.